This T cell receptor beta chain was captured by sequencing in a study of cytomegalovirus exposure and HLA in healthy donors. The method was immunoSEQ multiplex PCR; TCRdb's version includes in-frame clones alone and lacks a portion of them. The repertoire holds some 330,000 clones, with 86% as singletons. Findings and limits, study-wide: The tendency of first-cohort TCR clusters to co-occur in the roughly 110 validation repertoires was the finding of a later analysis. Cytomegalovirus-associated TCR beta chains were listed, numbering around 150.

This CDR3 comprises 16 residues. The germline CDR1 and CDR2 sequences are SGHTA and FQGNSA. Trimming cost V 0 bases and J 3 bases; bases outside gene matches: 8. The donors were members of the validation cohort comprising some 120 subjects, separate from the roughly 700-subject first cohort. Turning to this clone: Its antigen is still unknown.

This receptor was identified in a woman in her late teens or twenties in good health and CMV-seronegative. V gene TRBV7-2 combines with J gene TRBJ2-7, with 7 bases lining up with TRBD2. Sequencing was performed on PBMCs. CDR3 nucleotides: TGTGCCAGCAGCTTAGCCCCACTAGCGAGAGACTACGAGCAGTACTTC. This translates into CASSLAPLARDYEQYF.